This section outlines one TCR beta chain sequence together with its context. The sample comes from a study of cytomegalovirus exposure and HLA in healthy donors. Study-wide background: Previous work identified roughly 120 million unique TCR beta sequences from about 200 million T cells.

Germline V lookup: CDR1 SQVTM, CDR2 ANQGSEA. Between the trimmed V and J ends, which lost 7 bases and 0 bases, there was a span of 14 bases. The CDR3 is 14 amino acids. The PCR ran on 60 Vbeta and 13 Jbeta primers. The method was immunoSEQ multiplex PCR; TCRdb's version includes in-frame clones alone and lacks a portion of them. The table shows around 44,000 clones, with around 90% occurring only once. This clonotype originated in a woman aged 40 to 55 in good health and CMV-seropositive. The chain is built from TRBV29-1 and TRBJ2-3; D is perhaps TRBD1 (6 bases). The sample consisted of PBMCs. The CDR3 nucleotides are TGCAGCGCGAACCGGGACACTAGCACAGATACGCAGTATTTT. It encodes CSANRDTSTDTQYF.